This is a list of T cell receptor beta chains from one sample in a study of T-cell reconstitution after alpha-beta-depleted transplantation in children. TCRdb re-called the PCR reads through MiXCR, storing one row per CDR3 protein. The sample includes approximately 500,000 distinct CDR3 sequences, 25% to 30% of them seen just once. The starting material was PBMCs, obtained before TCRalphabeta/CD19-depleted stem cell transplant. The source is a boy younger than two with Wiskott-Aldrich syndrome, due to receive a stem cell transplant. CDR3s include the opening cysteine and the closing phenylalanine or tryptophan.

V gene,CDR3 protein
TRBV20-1,CSALRLAGAKNIQYF
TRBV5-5,CASRAGTGTWKLFF
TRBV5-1,CASSPADRSGVKLFF
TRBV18,CASSPVTGLNTEAFF
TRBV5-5,CASRLLVSGSRSGELFF
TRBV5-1,CASTPGEVYGYTF
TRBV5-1,CASSLRPQGAGTEAFF
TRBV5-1,CASSTDRGGYEQYF
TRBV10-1,CASSEYASGYTYEQYF
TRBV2,CASSYMNTEAFF
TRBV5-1,CASSLGPPPNYEQYF
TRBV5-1,CASSLADRVAEAFF
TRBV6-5,CASSLGPGRSYNEQFF
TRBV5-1,CASRYRDEQYF
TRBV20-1,CSARGRGWDTEAFF
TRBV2,CASSGGSYEQYF
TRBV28,CASSPRGRGRDNEQFF
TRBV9,CASSVDRTDTQYF
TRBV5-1,CASSSGPGQYF
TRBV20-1,CSASTGDYSDEQFF
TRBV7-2,CASSPPPGQGYQPQHF
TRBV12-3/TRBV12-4,CASRTGGDQPQHF
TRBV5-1,CASSWGATGLDTQYF
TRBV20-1,CSARTSGMRLDTQYF
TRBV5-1,CASSSGRRQFF
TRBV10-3,CAISLTSGANTGELFF
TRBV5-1,CASSLDVGQGYTF
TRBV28,CASSFPRRTGSTPREQYF
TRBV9,CASSVGKATTQETQYF
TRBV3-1,CASSLRPGGGNTEAFF
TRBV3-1,CASSQGHAGTSPLHF
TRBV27,CASSLQGSYNSPLHF
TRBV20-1,CSASRGSRLAKNIQYF
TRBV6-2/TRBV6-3,CASRLQGNQETQYF
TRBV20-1,CSARGGGQETQYF
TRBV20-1,CSARDGQGNYGYTF
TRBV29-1,CSVVGLAGNYNEQFF
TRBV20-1,CSAVAGERTDTQYF
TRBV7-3,CASGRGDAFF
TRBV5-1,CASSLAQQDGEQYF